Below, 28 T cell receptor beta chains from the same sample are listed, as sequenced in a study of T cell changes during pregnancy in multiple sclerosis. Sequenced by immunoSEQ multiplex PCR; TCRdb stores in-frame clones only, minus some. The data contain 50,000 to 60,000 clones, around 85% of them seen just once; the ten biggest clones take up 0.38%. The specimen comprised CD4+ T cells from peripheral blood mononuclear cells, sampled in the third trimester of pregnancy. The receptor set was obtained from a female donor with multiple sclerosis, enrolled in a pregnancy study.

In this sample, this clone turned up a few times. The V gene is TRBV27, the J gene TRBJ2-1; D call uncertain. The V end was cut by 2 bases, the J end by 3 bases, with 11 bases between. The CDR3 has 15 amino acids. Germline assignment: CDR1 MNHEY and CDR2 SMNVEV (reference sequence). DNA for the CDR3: TGTGCCAGCAGTTTACTGCGTATGAGCTACAATGAGCAGTTCTTC. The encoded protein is CASSLLRMSYNEQFF.

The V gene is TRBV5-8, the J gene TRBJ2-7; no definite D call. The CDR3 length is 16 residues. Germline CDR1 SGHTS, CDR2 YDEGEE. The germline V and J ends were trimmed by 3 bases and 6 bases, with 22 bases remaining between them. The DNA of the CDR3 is TGTGCCAGCAGCTCCCCCCGTGTGACTTTAAGAAGCGAGCAGTACTTC. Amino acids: CASSSPRVTLRSEQYF.

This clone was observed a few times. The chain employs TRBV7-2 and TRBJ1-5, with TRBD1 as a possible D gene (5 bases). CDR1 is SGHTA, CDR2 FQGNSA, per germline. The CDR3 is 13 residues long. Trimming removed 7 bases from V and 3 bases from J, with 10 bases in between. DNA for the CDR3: TGTGCCAGCACCCCCGGACACAATCAGCCCCAGCATTTT. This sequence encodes CASTPGHNQPQHF.

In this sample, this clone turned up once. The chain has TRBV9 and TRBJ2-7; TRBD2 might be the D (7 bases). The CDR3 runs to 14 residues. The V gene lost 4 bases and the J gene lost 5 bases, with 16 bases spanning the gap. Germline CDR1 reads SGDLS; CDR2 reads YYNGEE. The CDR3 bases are TGTGCCAGCAGCCCCTACAGGGAGGGGGACGAGCAGTACTTC. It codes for CASSPYREGDEQYF.

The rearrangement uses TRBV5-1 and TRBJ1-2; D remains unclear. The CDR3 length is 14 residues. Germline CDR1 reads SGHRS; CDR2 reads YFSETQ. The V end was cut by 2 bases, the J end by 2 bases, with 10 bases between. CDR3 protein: CASSLGQANYGYTF. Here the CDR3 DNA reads TGCGCCAGCAGCTTAGGTCAGGCAAACTATGGCTACACCTTC.

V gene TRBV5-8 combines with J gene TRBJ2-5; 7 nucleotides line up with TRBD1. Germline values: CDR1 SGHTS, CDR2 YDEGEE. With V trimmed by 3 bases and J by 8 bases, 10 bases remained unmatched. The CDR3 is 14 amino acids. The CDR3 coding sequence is TGTGCCAGCAGCTCACAGGACAGGTTGTTCACCCAGTACTTC. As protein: CASSSQDRLFTQYF.

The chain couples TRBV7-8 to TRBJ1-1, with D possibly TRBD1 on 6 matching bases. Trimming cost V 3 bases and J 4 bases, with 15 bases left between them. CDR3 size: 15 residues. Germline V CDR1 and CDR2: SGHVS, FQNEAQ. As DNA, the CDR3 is TGTGCCAGCAGCTTCCTACAGGGTCAGGGCACTGAAGCTTTCTTT. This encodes CASSFLQGQGTEAFF.

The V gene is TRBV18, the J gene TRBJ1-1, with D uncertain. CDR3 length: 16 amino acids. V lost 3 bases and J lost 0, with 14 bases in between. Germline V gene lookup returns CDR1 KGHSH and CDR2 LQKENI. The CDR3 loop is CASSPWADHMNTEAFF. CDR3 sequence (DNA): TGTGCCAGCTCACCTTGGGCAGACCACATGAACACTGAAGCTTTCTTT.

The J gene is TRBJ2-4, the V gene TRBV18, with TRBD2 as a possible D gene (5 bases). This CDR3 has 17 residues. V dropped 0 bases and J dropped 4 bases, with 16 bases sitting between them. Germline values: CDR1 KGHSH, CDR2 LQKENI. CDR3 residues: CASSPPTGSGTKNIQYF. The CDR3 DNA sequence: TGTGCCAGCTCACCACCGACGGGGTCGGGAACTAAAAACATTCAGTACTTC.

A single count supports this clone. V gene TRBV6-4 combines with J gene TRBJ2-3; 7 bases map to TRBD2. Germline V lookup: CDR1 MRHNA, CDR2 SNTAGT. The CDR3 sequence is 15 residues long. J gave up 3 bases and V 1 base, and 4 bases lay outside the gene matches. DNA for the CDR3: TGTGCCAGCAGTGACTTAGGCGGGAGTACAGATACGCAGTATTTT. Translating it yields CASSDLGGSTDTQYF.

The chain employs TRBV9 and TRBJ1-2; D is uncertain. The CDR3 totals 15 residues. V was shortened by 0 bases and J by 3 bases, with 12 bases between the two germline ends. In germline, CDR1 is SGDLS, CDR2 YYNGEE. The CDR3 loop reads CASSVVQVGDYGYTF. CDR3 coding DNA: TGTGCCAGCAGCGTAGTTCAGGTGGGAGACTATGGCTACACCTTC.

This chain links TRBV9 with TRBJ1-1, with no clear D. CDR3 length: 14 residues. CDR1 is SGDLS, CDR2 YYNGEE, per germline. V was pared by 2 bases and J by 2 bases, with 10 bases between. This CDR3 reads CASSVRAQNTEAFF. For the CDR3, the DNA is TGTGCCAGCAGCGTGAGGGCACAAAACACTGAAGCTTTCTTT.

Here the CDR3 reads CASSRGQLNYGYTF. CDR3 nucleotide sequence: TGTGCCAGCAGCCGCGGACAGCTAAACTATGGCTACACCTTC. The V gene is TRBV11-2, the J gene TRBJ1-2, with D possibly TRBD1 on 6 matching bases. The CDR3 is 14 residues long. V shed 5 bases and J shed 2 bases, with 12 bases lying between them. Germline V gene data show CDR1 as SGHAT and CDR2 as FQNNGV.

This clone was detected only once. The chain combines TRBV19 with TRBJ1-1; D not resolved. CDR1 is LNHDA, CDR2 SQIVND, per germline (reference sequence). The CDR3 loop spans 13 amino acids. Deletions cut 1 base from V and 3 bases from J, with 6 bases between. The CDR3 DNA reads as TGTGCCAGTAGTATAGGGAGGTACACTGAAGCTTTCTTT. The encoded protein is CASSIGRYTEAFF.

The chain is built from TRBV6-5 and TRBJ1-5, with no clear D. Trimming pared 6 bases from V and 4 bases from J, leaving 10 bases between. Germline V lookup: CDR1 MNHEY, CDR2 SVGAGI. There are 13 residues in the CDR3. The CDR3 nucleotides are TGTGCCAGCAGGTCGGGATTTAATCAGCCCCAGCATTTT. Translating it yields CASRSGFNQPQHF.

CDR3 sequence: CASSQGGQYTDTQYF. CDR3 DNA: TGTGCCAGCAGCCAAGGCGGCCAGTACACAGATACGCAGTATTTT. The gene calls are TRBV4-2 and TRBJ2-3; D remains ambiguous. Germline lookup yields CDR1 LGHNA and CDR2 YNFKEQ. CDR3 length: 15 amino acids. With 1 base removed from V and 2 bases from J, the gap between germline ends came to 10 bases.

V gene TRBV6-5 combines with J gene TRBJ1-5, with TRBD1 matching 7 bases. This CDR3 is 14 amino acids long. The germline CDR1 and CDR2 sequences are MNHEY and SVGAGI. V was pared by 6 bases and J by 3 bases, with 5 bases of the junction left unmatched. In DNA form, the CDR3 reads TGTGCCAGCAGCAGACAGGGACCCAATCAGCCCCAGCATTTT. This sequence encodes CASSRQGPNQPQHF.

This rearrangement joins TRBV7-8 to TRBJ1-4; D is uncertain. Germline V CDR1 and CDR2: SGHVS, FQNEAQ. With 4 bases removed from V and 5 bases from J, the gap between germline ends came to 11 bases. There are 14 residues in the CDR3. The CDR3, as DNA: TGTGCCAGCAGCTATGGAGGGTGGAATGAAAAACTGTTTTTT. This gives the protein CASSYGGWNEKLFF.

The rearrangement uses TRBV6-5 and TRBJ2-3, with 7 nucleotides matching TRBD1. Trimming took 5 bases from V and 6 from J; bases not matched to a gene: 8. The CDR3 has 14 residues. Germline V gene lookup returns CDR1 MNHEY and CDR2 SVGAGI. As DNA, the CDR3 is TGTGCCAGCAGTCGACAGGGAGCTGAGGATACGCAGTATTTT. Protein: CASSRQGAEDTQYF.

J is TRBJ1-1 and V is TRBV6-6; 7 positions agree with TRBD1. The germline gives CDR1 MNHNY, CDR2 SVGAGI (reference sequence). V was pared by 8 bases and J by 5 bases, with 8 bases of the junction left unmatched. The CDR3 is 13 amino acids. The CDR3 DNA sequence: TGTGCCAGCGGTACAGGGGAAGAGACTGAAGCTTTCTTT. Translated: CASGTGEETEAFF.

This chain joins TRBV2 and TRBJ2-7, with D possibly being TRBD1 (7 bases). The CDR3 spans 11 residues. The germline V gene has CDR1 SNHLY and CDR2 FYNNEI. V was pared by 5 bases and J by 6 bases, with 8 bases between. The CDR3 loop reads CASSQGGEQYF. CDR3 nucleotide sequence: TGTGCCAGCAGTCAGGGGGGCGAGCAGTACTTC.

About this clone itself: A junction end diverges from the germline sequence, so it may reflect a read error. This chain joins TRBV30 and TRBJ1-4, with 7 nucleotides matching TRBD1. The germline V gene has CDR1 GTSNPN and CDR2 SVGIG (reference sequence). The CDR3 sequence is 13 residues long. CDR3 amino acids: CAWSLGQTRDRNF. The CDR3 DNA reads TGTGCCTGGAGCTTGGGACAAACCCGGGACAGAAATTTT.

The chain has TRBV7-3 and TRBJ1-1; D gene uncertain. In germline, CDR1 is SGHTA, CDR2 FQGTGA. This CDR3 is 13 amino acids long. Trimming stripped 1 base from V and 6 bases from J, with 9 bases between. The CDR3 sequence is CASSLSGLSEAFF. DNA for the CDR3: TGTGCCAGCAGCTTAAGCGGTCTTTCTGAAGCTTTCTTT.

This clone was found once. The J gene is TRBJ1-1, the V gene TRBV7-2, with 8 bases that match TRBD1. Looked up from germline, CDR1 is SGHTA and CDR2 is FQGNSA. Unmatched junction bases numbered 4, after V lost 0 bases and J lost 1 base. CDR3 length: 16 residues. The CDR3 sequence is CASSLARTGWNTEAFF. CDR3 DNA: TGTGCCAGCAGCTTAGCTAGGACAGGGTGGAACACTGAAGCTTTCTTT.

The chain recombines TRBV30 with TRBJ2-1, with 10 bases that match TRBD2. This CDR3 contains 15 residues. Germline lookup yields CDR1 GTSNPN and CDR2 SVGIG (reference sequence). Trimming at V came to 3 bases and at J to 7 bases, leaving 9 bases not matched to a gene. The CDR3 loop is CAWSPGTSDKNEQFF. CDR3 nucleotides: TGTGCCTGGAGCCCCGGGACTAGCGACAAAAATGAGCAGTTCTTC.

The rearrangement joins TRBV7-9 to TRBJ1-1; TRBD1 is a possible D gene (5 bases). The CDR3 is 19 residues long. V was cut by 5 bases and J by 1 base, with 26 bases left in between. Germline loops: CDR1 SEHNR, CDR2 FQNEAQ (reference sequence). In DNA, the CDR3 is TGTGCCAGCAGCGTAACCATGATTAGGGGATTAAAATCGAACACTGAAGCTTTCTTT. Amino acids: CASSVTMIRGLKSNTEAFF.

CDR3 in DNA: TGTGCCAGCAGTGCCGACAGGGGGAGGTATTTCTTT. It specifies CASSADRGRYFF. The gene calls are TRBV6-6 and TRBJ1-1; 9 positions agree with TRBD1. CDR1 is MNHNY and CDR2 is SVGAGI in the germline V gene (reference sequence). V gave up 5 bases and J gave up 13 bases; unmatched junction bases: 8. This CDR3 comprises 12 residues.

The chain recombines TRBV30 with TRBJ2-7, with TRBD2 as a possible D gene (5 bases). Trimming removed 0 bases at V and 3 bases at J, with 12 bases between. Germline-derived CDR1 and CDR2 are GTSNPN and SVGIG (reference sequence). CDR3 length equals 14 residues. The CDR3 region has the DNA TGTGCCTGGAGTGTATTCTCCGGGAACTACGAGCAGTACTTC. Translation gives CAWSVFSGNYEQYF.